The 25 T cell receptor beta chains listed next were all sequenced from one sample in a study of T cell repertoires in cytomegalovirus infection. MiXCR, run by TCRdb on the reads, gives a single entry per CDR3 protein. The data show approximately 320,000 distinct CDR3 sequences, more than 9% seen once. The sample taken for sequencing was PBMCs. The receptors were gathered from a human donor in good health (CMV status not recorded). Some clones in this sample may be carry-over from other donors' samples.

This clonotype was detected ten times or more. The V and J genes are TRBV7-2 and TRBJ2-1, with D unclear. Trimming removed 7 bases at V and 8 bases at J, with 15 bases between. The CDR3 loop spans 13 amino acids. Looked up from germline, CDR1 is SGHTA and CDR2 is FQGNSA. The CDR3 DNA is TGTGCCAGCATCACCTGGGGTACGGATGAGCAGTTCTTC. It codes for CASITWGTDEQFF.

This clonotype was detected ten times or more. This rearrangement joins TRBV6-1 to TRBJ2-1; D possibly corresponds to TRBD1 (6 bases). Per the germline V gene, CDR1 is MNHNS and CDR2 is SASEGT. The V and J ends lost 3 bases and 4 bases respectively, with 16 bases between them. The CDR3 is 16 residues long. DNA for the CDR3: TGTGCCAGCAGTGAGGACAGCCGAATCCTTTACAATGAGCAGTTCTTC. Translated: CASSEDSRILYNEQFF.

This chain connects TRBV20-1 to TRBJ2-3, with TRBD2 identical over 7 bases. Germline CDR1 and CDR2: DFQATT and SNEGSKA (reference sequence). This CDR3 is 17 amino acids long. V shed 3 bases and J 4 bases; nucleotides not matched to a gene: 16. In DNA form, the CDR3 reads TGCAGTGCTAGCGGGGGAATCGGGCGGGGGAGCGCAGATACGCAGTATTTT. Its protein is CSASGGIGRGSADTQYF.

The chain has TRBV5-1 and TRBJ2-2; D perhaps matches TRBD2 (5 bases). This CDR3 spans 15 amino acids. V lost 2 bases to trimming and J lost 6 bases, with 14 bases between them. CDR1 and CDR2 from the germline V gene are SGHRS and YFSETQ. CDR3: CASSFAGMPPGELFF. In nucleotides, the CDR3 is TGCGCCAGCAGCTTCGCCGGGATGCCCCCCGGGGAGCTGTTTTTT.

The rearrangement links TRBV6-5 to TRBJ2-2, with 13 bases fitting TRBD2. Germline V gives CDR1 MNHEY, CDR2 SVGAGI. The CDR3 has 17 residues. V lost 0 bases, J lost 4 bases, and 2 bases stayed unmatched. The CDR3 is CASSYSRLAGGTGELFF. DNA of the CDR3: TGTGCCAGCAGTTACTCGAGACTAGCGGGAGGCACCGGGGAGCTGTTTTTT.

This clonotype was observed a few times. This rearrangement joins TRBV5-6 to TRBJ2-7, with 10 bases lining up with TRBD2. J gave up 7 bases and V 4 bases, and 8 bases lay outside the gene matches. The CDR3 sequence is 14 residues long. Per germline, CDR1 SGHDT and CDR2 YYEEEE. Here the CDR3 DNA reads TGTGCCAGCAGCCCCAGGCTAGCGGGAGTTGAGCAGTACTTC. Amino acids: CASSPRLAGVEQYF.

V is TRBV4-1 and J is TRBJ2-2, with TRBD1 matching over 10 bases. This CDR3 has 14 amino acids. Trimming removed 7 bases from V and 5 bases from J; junction bases left unmatched: 4. The germline CDR1 and CDR2 sequences are MGHRA and YSYEKL. CDR3 coding DNA: TGCGCCAGCAACGGACAGGGGGTTACCGGGGAGCTGTTTTTT. It encodes CASNGQGVTGELFF.

This clonotype was counted ten times or more. This chain's CDR3 is CASSLGTSDTQYF. In DNA, the CDR3 is TGTGCCAGCAGCTTAGGGACTAGCGATACGCAGTATTTT. The J gene is TRBJ2-3, the V gene TRBV7-2, with 8 bases lining up with TRBD2. CDR1 SGHTA and CDR2 FQGNSA come from the germline V gene. V lost 1 base to trimming and J lost 6 bases; unmatched junction nucleotides: 0. CDR3 length equals 13 residues.

The table lists this clonotype with a few counts. The chain recombines TRBV2 with TRBJ2-5; 11 bases agree with TRBD2. V was clipped by 0 bases and J by 2 bases; unmatched bases: 8. Germline-derived CDR1 and CDR2 are SNHLY and FYNNEI. The CDR3 is 18 amino acids. The chain's CDR3 is CASSEAVLAGGSQETQYF. CDR3 bases: TGTGCCAGCAGTGAAGCGGTTTTAGCGGGGGGGTCACAAGAGACCCAGTACTTC.

This clonotype was found many times. The chain links TRBV7-2 to TRBJ1-6; D gene unclear. CDR3 length: 14 amino acids. CDR1 SGHTA and CDR2 FQGNSA come from the germline V gene. V was shortened by 3 bases and J by 10 bases, with 13 bases between the two germline ends. This chain's CDR3 is CASSLSGVGSPLHF. The CDR3 coding sequence is TGTGCCAGCAGCTTGAGTGGTGTGGGGTCACCCCTCCACTTT.

With regard to this clonotype: This clone may be a read error of a much larger clone one base away. The genes are TRBV4-2 and TRBJ2-3, with 10 bases aligning to TRBD2. The CDR3 covers 16 residues. J gave up 5 bases and V 4 bases, and 9 bases lay outside the gene matches. Germline values: CDR1 LGHNA, CDR2 YNFKEQ. The CDR3 is CASSLGAGGCGDTQYF. CDR3 coding DNA: TGTGCCAGCAGCCTAGGAGCGGGGGGGTGCGGAGATACGCAGTATTTT.

The sample holds many counts of this clonotype. The gene calls are TRBV7-2 and TRBJ2-7; 7 bases line up with TRBD1. The junction had 8 bases not matched to a gene; V was cut back by 5 bases and J by 1 base. Germline V gene data show CDR1 as SGHTA and CDR2 as FQGNSA. The CDR3 loop spans 15 amino acids. CDR3 coding DNA: TGTGCCAGCAGCGTGCAGGGGGTCCGTTCCTACGAGCAGTACTTC. Its translation: CASSVQGVRSYEQYF.

This clonotype showed up just a few times. The CDR3 nucleotides read TGTGCCAGCAGCTGGACAGCGCGGGACACCATATATTTT. This translates into CASSWTARDTIYF. The J gene is TRBJ1-3, the V gene TRBV7-6, with a possible D match to TRBD1 (6 bases). With 4 bases removed from V and 8 bases from J, the gap between germline ends came to 12 bases. Per germline, CDR1 SGHVS and CDR2 FNYEAQ. This CDR3 is built from 13 residues.

This clonotype has ten or more counts. The V call is TRBV7-2, the J call TRBJ2-3; 10 nucleotides line up with TRBD1. CDR1 and CDR2 (germline): SGHTA, FQGNSA. The ends lost 7 bases at V and 1 base at J; junction bases unmatched: 8. The CDR3 consists of 16 residues. The chain's CDR3 is CASNRDRGTGTDTQYF. CDR3 nucleotides: TGTGCCAGCAACCGGGACAGGGGAACCGGCACAGATACGCAGTATTTT.

J is TRBJ1-1 and V is TRBV7-6; TRBD1 aligns across 8 bases. This CDR3 is built from 17 residues. Per the germline V gene, CDR1 is SGHVS and CDR2 is FNYEAQ. Trimming at V came to 5 bases and at J to 3 bases, leaving 14 bases not matched to a gene. The chain's CDR3 is CASSARIWTGQDTEAFF. The CDR3 DNA follows: TGTGCCAGCAGCGCCCGAATTTGGACAGGGCAGGACACTGAAGCTTTCTTT.

This clonotype was seen only a few times. V and J are TRBV20-1 and TRBJ2-1; 7 nucleotides line up with TRBD1. Per the germline V gene, CDR1 is DFQATT and CDR2 is SNEGSKA (reference sequence). The V and J ends lost 5 bases and 3 bases, in that order; junction bases with no gene match: 7. The CDR3 is 14 residues long. CDR3 in DNA: TGCAGTGCTCCGGGGACAGAGGGCTACAATGAGCAGTTCTTC. This translates into CSAPGTEGYNEQFF.

This clonotype was detected many times. This rearrangement joins TRBV11-2 to TRBJ2-3; tentatively, D is TRBD1 (6 bases). Germline values: CDR1 SGHAT, CDR2 FQNNGV. The V and J ends lost 3 bases and 2 bases respectively, with 12 bases between them. This CDR3 region has 15 residues. This CDR3 reads CASSLGASNTDTQYF. The DNA for the CDR3 is TGTGCCAGCAGCTTGGGGGCTAGTAACACAGATACGCAGTATTTT.

This clonotype was counted many times. The V gene is TRBV6-6, the J gene TRBJ1-2; possible D gene TRBD1, 5 bases. The V and J ends lost 7 bases and 8 bases respectively, with 17 bases between them. The CDR3 length is 13 residues. Germline V gene sequence: CDR1 MNHNY, CDR2 SVGAGI (reference sequence). This CDR3 is CASIPGTHRGYTF. The CDR3 bases are TGTGCCAGCATCCCGGGAACCCACAGGGGCTACACCTTC.

This clonotype was counted many times. The V call is TRBV12-3 or TRBV12-4, the J call TRBJ2-1, with 10 bases matching TRBD2. V trimming: 7 bases; J trimming: 9 bases; junction bases outside the gene matches: 12. The length of the CDR3 is 15 residues. CDR3 nucleotides: TGTGCCAGCACCTTAAGCGGGAGGGAGCTAAGTGAGCAGTTCTTC. It specifies CASTLSGRELSEQFF.

This clonotype has at least ten counts. V usage is TRBV7-3 and J usage is TRBJ2-1; D might be TRBD2 (6 bases). Germline V gene data show CDR1 as SGHTA and CDR2 as FQGTGA. V dropped 5 bases and J dropped 10 bases, with 15 bases sitting between them. This CDR3 has 13 amino acids. As DNA, the CDR3 is TGTGCCAGCAGCGAAAGGAGGGCAGGGGAGCAGTTCTTC. This translates into CASSERRAGEQFF. The full variable domain, completed using reference TRBV7-3 and TRBJ2-1, is GAGVSQTPSNKVTEKGKYVELRCDPISGHTALYWYRQSLGQGPEFLIYFQGTGAADDSGLPNDRFFAVRPEGSVSTLKIQRTERGDSAVYLCASSERRAGEQFFGPGTRLTVL.

The V call is TRBV12-3 or TRBV12-4, the J call TRBJ2-2; either TRBD1 or TRBD2 may fit D (5 bases each). The V end was cut by 6 bases, the J end by 4 bases, with 21 bases between. The CDR3 extends over 17 amino acids. The CDR3 nucleotides are TGTGCCAGCAGCTTCCTGGGGCTAGGACTCGGCACCGGGGAGCTGTTTTTT. Its protein product is CASSFLGLGLGTGELFF.

The chain links TRBV2 to TRBJ2-1, with 9 bases aligning to TRBD2. Germline assignment: CDR1 SNHLY and CDR2 FYNNEI. The CDR3 runs 15 residues. V shed 2 bases and J 9 bases; nucleotides not matched to a gene: 8. Here the CDR3 reads CASSELAGGPVEQFF. CDR3 nucleotide sequence: TGTGCCAGCAGTGAACTTGCGGGGGGGCCAGTTGAGCAGTTCTTC.

The chain has TRBV12-3 or TRBV12-4 and TRBJ2-1; TRBD1 might be the D (5 bases). The CDR3 loop spans 13 amino acids. Trimming pared 4 bases from V and 8 bases from J, leaving 12 bases between. CDR3 loop: CASSWTPRYEQFF. The CDR3 DNA reads TGTGCCAGCAGTTGGACACCGCGGTATGAGCAGTTCTTC.

There are many counts of this clonotype. The chain is built from TRBV7-2 and TRBJ1-5; possible D gene TRBD1, 5 bases. CDR1 and CDR2 (germline): SGHTA, FQGNSA. The CDR3 length is 14 residues. The ends were cut back, 1 base at V and 9 bases at J, with 13 bases in the middle. The CDR3 DNA is TGTGCCAGCAGCTTAGAGGCAGGGAACTTGCCCCAGCATTTT. It is translated as CASSLEAGNLPQHF.

The chain carries TRBV5-1 and TRBJ2-3; D is perhaps TRBD1 or TRBD2 (6 bases each). CDR1 is SGHRS, CDR2 YFSETQ, per germline. Trimming pared 3 bases from V and 1 base from J, leaving 18 bases between. The CDR3 length is 17 residues. In DNA form, the CDR3 reads TGCGCCAGCAGCTCTGCCACCCCGGGGGCCCGCACAGATACGCAGTATTTT. It codes for CASSSATPGARTDTQYF. Based on the CDR3 plus reference TRBV5-1 and TRBJ2-3, the full variable domain is KAGVTQTPRYLIKTRGQQVTLSCSPISGHRSVSWYQQTPGQGLQFLFEYFSETQRNKGNFPGRFSGRQFSNSRSEMNVSTLELGDSALYLCASSSATPGARTDTQYFGPGTRLTVL.